Each of the 25 T cell receptor beta chains below was sequenced from the same sample in a study of blood T cell repertoires in COVID-19. TCRdb keeps only in-frame clones here, not all; method: immunoSEQ multiplex PCR. Of under 250,000 clones in the sample, around 84% were seen once. What was sequenced was peripheral blood. The receptors were sampled from a man in his forties or fifties with COVID-19, enrolled during active disease.

The chain links TRBV20-1 to TRBJ2-7, with D tentatively TRBD1 (5 bases). CDR1 is DFQATT and CDR2 is SNEGSKA in the germline V gene (reference sequence). The CDR3 contains 13 residues. The V end lost 3 bases, the J end lost 0 bases, and 9 bases lay between the germline ends. Here the CDR3 DNA reads TGCAGTGCTAGTCCAGGGTCCTCCTACGAGCAGTACTTC. Protein sequence: CSASPGSSYEQYF.

This chain connects TRBV3-1 (or the pseudogene TRBV3-2) to TRBJ2-1, with TRBD2 matching over 7 bases. This CDR3 comprises 12 residues. Germline trimming cut 4 bases from V and 7 bases from J; bases unmatched to any gene: 1. Germline CDR1 is LGHDT and CDR2 is YNNKEL (reference sequence). CDR3 sequence (DNA): TGTGCCAGCAGCCGGGGGGGGAATGAGCAGTTCTTC. This gives the protein CASSRGGNEQFF.

This sequence joins TRBV6-2 or TRBV6-3 and TRBJ1-5; 8 bases align to TRBD1. The germline V gene encodes CDR1 MNHEY and CDR2 SVGEGT. This CDR3 contains 18 residues. The J segment lost 7 bases and the V segment lost 6 bases, leaving 20 bases of the junction unmatched. The chain's CDR3 is CASSTSPRGLSRVQPQHF. The CDR3 nucleotides are TGTGCCAGCAGCACCTCGCCCAGGGGGCTATCTAGAGTACAGCCCCAGCATTTT.

This clone was observed a few times. The V gene is TRBV5-4, the J gene TRBJ1-2; possibly TRBD1 for D (5 bases). Germline V gene data show CDR1 as SGHNT and CDR2 as YYREEE (reference sequence). This CDR3 comprises 18 residues. V was trimmed by 0 bases and J by 5 bases, leaving 23 bases between them. In DNA, the CDR3 is TGTGCCAGCAGCTTGGGAGCGCGCGATGCCGACAGCCCGTATGGCTACACCTTC. Translating gives CASSLGARDADSPYGYTF.

The chain recombines TRBV6-2 or TRBV6-3 with TRBJ2-7; tentative D call: TRBD2 (6 bases). Trimming pared 5 bases from V and 4 bases from J, leaving 15 bases between. Germline-derived CDR1 and CDR2 are MNHEY and SVGEGT. The CDR3 covers 14 residues. This chain's CDR3 is CASSLGLFLYEQYF. CDR3 nucleotide sequence: TGTGCCAGCAGTCTCGGACTATTTCTTTACGAGCAGTACTTC.

A single count supports this clone. V is TRBV6-4 and J is TRBJ1-1; D is ambiguous. Trimming removed 8 bases at V and 1 base at J, with 11 bases between. CDR3 size: 13 residues. Looked up from germline, CDR1 is MRHNA and CDR2 is SNTAGT. The CDR3 reads CASRGQANTEAFF. For the CDR3, the DNA is TGTGCCAGCCGTGGGCAGGCGAACACTGAAGCTTTCTTT.

The gene calls are TRBV11-2 and TRBJ2-7; D unresolved. Germline V gene data show CDR1 as SGHAT and CDR2 as FQNNGV. V lost 0 bases to trimming and J lost 2 bases, with 11 bases between them. This CDR3 spans 15 amino acids. The CDR3 sequence is CASSLEPQNTYEQYF. The CDR3 DNA reads TGTGCCAGCAGCTTAGAACCCCAGAATACCTACGAGCAGTACTTC.

The chain uses TRBV24-1 and TRBJ1-4; 7 bases match TRBD1. The J segment lost 6 bases and the V segment lost 4 bases, leaving 7 bases of the junction unmatched. This CDR3 comprises 15 residues. Germline-derived CDR1 and CDR2 are KGHDR and SFDVKD. The CDR3 reads CATSETGTGDEKLFF. Written as DNA, the CDR3 is TGTGCCACCAGTGAGACAGGGACGGGCGATGAAAAACTGTTTTTT.

This clone appeared once. The chain links TRBV12-3 or TRBV12-4 to TRBJ2-1; D possibly corresponds to TRBD2 (7 bases). V shed 6 bases and J shed 4 bases, with 10 bases lying between them. This CDR3 has 13 amino acids. CDR3 nucleotides: TGTGCCAGCAGGGGGGGGCCATACAATGAGCAGTTCTTC. The encoded protein is CASRGGPYNEQFF.

V gene TRBV5-1 combines with J gene TRBJ2-7; 14 positions agree with TRBD2. The CDR3 sequence is 16 residues long. The V gene end was trimmed by 4 bases and the J gene end by 6 bases; junction bases not matched to a gene: 9. From germline, CDR1 is SGHRS and CDR2 YFSETQ. This CDR3 reads CASSLATTSGRVEQYF. The CDR3 nucleotides read TGCGCCAGCAGCCTCGCCACGACTAGCGGGAGGGTCGAGCAGTACTTC.

This CDR3 reads CATRGGPRGTEAFF. The CDR3 region has the DNA TGTGCCACCCGGGGGGGGCCGCGGGGTACTGAAGCTTTCTTT. The rearrangement joins TRBV24-1 to TRBJ1-1, with D perhaps matching TRBD1 (6 bases). There are 14 residues in the CDR3. Looked up from germline, CDR1 is KGHDR and CDR2 is SFDVKD. V was shortened by 9 bases and J by 5 bases, with 18 bases between the two germline ends.

V and J are TRBV7-2 and TRBJ1-1; possible D gene TRBD1, 6 bases. CDR3 length: 13 residues. Germline loops: CDR1 SGHTA, CDR2 FQGNSA. Deletions cut 8 bases from V and 6 bases from J, with 16 bases between. The CDR3 region is CASSWGQGAEAFF. CDR3 DNA sequence: TGTGCCAGCTCCTGGGGGCAGGGCGCTGAAGCTTTCTTT.

Only a few counts were recorded for this clone. V is TRBV6-5 and J is TRBJ2-1, with TRBD2 as a possible D gene (6 bases). CDR3 length: 15 amino acids. The germline gives CDR1 MNHEY, CDR2 SVGAGI. V was trimmed by 0 bases and J by 2 bases, leaving 8 bases between them. Here the CDR3 DNA reads TGTGCCAGCAGTTACTCGGGGGGTCCCTACAATGAGCAGTTCTTC. Translated, it gives CASSYSGGPYNEQFF.

The V call is TRBV3-1 (or the pseudogene TRBV3-2), the J call TRBJ2-7; the match to TRBD2 covers 9 bases. Germline trimming cut 4 bases from V and 2 bases from J; bases unmatched to any gene: 6. Germline V CDR1 and CDR2: LGHDT, YNNKEL (reference sequence). The CDR3 runs 15 residues. The DNA of the CDR3 is TGTGCCAGCAGCCTGGGACTAGCTGATACCTACGAGCAGTACTTC. It is translated as CASSLGLADTYEQYF.

The genes are TRBV7-9 and TRBJ1-4, with 7 bases aligning to TRBD1. Germline lookup yields CDR1 SEHNR and CDR2 FQNEAQ (reference sequence). CDR3 length equals 16 residues. V shed 1 base, J shed 12 bases, and the junction held 14 bases outside the gene matches. The DNA for the CDR3 is TGTGCCAGCAGCTTAGAATTCGGCAGGGGGGAAATTGAACTGTTTTTT. This gives the protein CASSLEFGRGEIELFF.

The V call is TRBV13, the J call TRBJ2-7, with D tentatively TRBD1 (6 bases). The CDR3 has 15 amino acids. CDR1 and CDR2 from the germline V gene are PRHDT and FYEKMQ (reference sequence). The ends were cut back, 3 bases at V and 0 bases at J, with 12 bases in the middle. The CDR3 DNA reads TGTGCCAGCAGCTTCCACCGGGACATCTCCTACGAGCAGTACTTC. This encodes CASSFHRDISYEQYF.

The chain recombines TRBV19 with TRBJ2-7, with TRBD1 matching 8 bases. This CDR3 comprises 15 residues. V trimming: 4 bases; J trimming: 3 bases; junction bases outside the gene matches: 8. Germline V gene lookup returns CDR1 LNHDA and CDR2 SQIVND (reference sequence). The CDR3, as DNA: TGTGCCAGTAGTACTTACGGGACAGGCCACTACGAGCAGTACTTC. This gives the protein CASSTYGTGHYEQYF.

This sequence joins TRBV29-1 and TRBJ2-1; 8 bases align to TRBD1. In germline, CDR1 is SQVTM, CDR2 ANQGSEA. The CDR3 totals 16 residues. V gave up 7 bases and J gave up 10 bases; unmatched junction bases: 21. Here the CDR3 reads CSGHLHADREKAEQFF. The CDR3 DNA reads as TGCAGCGGTCACCTACATGCGGACAGGGAAAAAGCAGAGCAGTTCTTC.

The sample holds one count of this clone. The chain combines TRBV11-3 with TRBJ2-2; no definite D call. Looked up from germline, CDR1 is SGHNT and CDR2 is YENEEA. The CDR3 is made up of 13 amino acids. The V end was cut by 0 bases, the J end by 3 bases, with 2 bases between. The chain's CDR3 is CASSLDDTGELFF. In DNA, the CDR3 is TGTGCCAGCAGCTTAGACGACACCGGGGAGCTGTTTTTT. Combining the CDR3 with reference TRBV11-3 and TRBJ2-2 gives the whole variable domain EAGVVQSPRYKIIEKKQPVAFWCNPISGHNTLYWYLQNLGQGPELLIRYENEEAVDDSQLPKDRFSAERLKGVDSTLKIQPAELGDSAVYLCASSLDDTGELFFGEGSRLTVL.

The J gene is TRBJ2-7, the V gene TRBV4-2; 8 positions match TRBD2. V was pared by 1 base and J by 3 bases, with 17 bases of the junction left unmatched. The germline V gene encodes CDR1 LGHNA and CDR2 YNFKEQ. The CDR3 has 19 residues. The CDR3 reads CASSQGEGLAGDDYYEQYF. The CDR3 nucleotides read TGTGCCAGCAGCCAAGGGGAAGGGCTAGCGGGTGACGATTACTACGAGCAGTACTTC.

The V gene is TRBV2, the J gene TRBJ2-1; 7 bases map to TRBD2. Germline V lookup: CDR1 SNHLY, CDR2 FYNNEI. V gave up 6 bases and J gave up 4 bases; unmatched junction bases: 12. This CDR3 spans 16 amino acids. CDR3 amino acids: CASSELGAGIYNEQFF. DNA of the CDR3: TGTGCCAGCAGCGAGCTGGGAGCGGGAATATACAATGAGCAGTTCTTC.

This clone has more than one count but fewer than ten. Other DNA sequences in this sample translate to the same CDR3. V is TRBV28 and J is TRBJ1-4; 8 positions agree with TRBD1. CDR1 is MDHEN and CDR2 is SYDVKM in the germline V gene. The CDR3 runs to 14 residues. V was pared by 6 bases and J by 1 base, with 1 base of the junction left unmatched. The CDR3 DNA reads as TGTGCCAGCAGAACAGGGGGAACTAATGAAAAACTGTTTTTT. Translated, it gives CASRTGGTNEKLFF.

The V gene is TRBV25-1, the J gene TRBJ2-1, with 10 positions matching TRBD1. The CDR3 consists of 17 residues. CDR1 MGHDK and CDR2 SYGVNS come from the germline V gene. Losses at the gene ends were 4 bases for V and 9 bases for J; bases not matched to a gene: 15. The CDR3 sequence: CASSVPIPGQGWAEQFF. Written as DNA, the CDR3 is TGTGCCAGCAGTGTCCCGATTCCGGGACAGGGGTGGGCTGAGCAGTTCTTC.

The V call is TRBV6-5, the J call TRBJ1-1; D uncertain. The CDR3 extends over 14 amino acids. The ends were cut back, 5 bases at V and 0 bases at J, with 10 bases in the middle. CDR1 MNHEY and CDR2 SVGAGI come from the germline V gene. The CDR3 is CASSTVGLNTEAFF. CDR3 DNA: TGTGCCAGCAGTACGGTGGGCCTGAACACTGAAGCTTTCTTT.

This chain connects TRBV11-3 to TRBJ2-1; 7 positions agree with TRBD1. The germline gives CDR1 SGHNT, CDR2 YENEEA. The CDR3 totals 16 residues. The trim removed 4 bases at V and 8 bases at J, leaving 14 bases unmatched. The CDR3 nucleotides read TGTGCCAGCAGCTCATCCCTGGCCGAGGGGGCCTATGAGCAGTTCTTC. Encoded protein: CASSSSLAEGAYEQFF. The entire variable domain, with the rest obtained from reference TRBV11-3 and TRBJ2-1, is as follows: EAGVVQSPRYKIIEKKQPVAFWCNPISGHNTLYWYLQNLGQGPELLIRYENEEAVDDSQLPKDRFSAERLKGVDSTLKIQPAELGDSAVYLCASSSSLAEGAYEQFFGPGTRLTVL.